This T cell receptor beta chain was captured by sequencing in a study of T cells in Graves' hyperthyroidism and ophthalmopathy. At the level of the study: Peripheral blood sampling occurred at initial diagnosis, before any treatment.

V gave up 0 bases and J gave up 4 bases, with 2 bases separating them. CDR1 is KGHDR and CDR2 is SFDVKD in the germline V gene. CDR3 length: 12 amino acids. Researchers amplified the TCR beta CDR3 regions from RNA transcripts. The TCR CDR3 first-round RT-PCR relied on the HTBI primer set. From the multiplex PCR reads, TCRdb called clonotypes with MiXCR, one entry per CDR3 protein. Altogether a few hundred thousand distinct CDR3 sequences are present, around 16% being singletons, with the ten largest covering roughly two fifths. The table lists this clonotype with many counts. Antigen: not known. Uncontrolled infection, other autoimmune disease, pregnancy or lactation led to exclusion. Study-wide points: In blood, most of the thyroid clonotypes expanded above 0.001 were also present.

The sequence derives from a man between 35 and 55 years old with Graves' hyperthyroidism. The specimen sequenced was blood. The chain links TRBV24-1 to TRBJ2-5, with D uncertain. The CDR3 spells CATSDLGETQYF. The CDR3 region has the DNA TGTGCCACCAGTGATTTGGGAGAGACCCAGTACTTC.